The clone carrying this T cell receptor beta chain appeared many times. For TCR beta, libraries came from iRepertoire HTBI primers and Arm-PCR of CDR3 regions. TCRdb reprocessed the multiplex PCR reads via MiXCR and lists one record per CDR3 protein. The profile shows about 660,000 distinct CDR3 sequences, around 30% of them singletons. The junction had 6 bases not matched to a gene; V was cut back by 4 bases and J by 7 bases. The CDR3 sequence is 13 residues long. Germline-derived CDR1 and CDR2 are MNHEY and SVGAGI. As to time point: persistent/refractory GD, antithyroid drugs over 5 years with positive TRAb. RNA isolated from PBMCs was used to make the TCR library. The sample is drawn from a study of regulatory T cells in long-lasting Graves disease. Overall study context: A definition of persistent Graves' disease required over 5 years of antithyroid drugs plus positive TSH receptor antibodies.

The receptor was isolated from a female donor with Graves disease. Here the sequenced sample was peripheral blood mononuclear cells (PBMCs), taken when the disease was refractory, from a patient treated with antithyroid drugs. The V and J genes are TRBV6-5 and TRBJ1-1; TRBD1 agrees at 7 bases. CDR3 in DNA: TGTGCCAGCAGTTCGACAGGGATCATTGAAGCTTTCTTT. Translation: CASSSTGIIEAFF.